Reported below is one TCR beta chain. Its antigen is not yet known. The input lacks base qualities; no much larger clone sits a single base away. These data belong to a study of shared clonotypes between healthy human individuals (dated by TCRdb to the early 2020s). Study-level background: A few men and a couple of women, aged 18 to 49 years, made up the cohort. Each donor's leukapheresis produced roughly between roughly 0.94 and 9.5 billion PBMCs. To increase sequencing depth and limit assay-specific biases, TCR repertoire library preparation and sequencing were carried out by different laboratories using diverse techniques. To estimate repertoire size and how much clonotype sharing occurs between individuals, the study deeply sequenced the blood TCR repertoires of five or six healthy adults. Per donor, three plates each were used for CD4 naive and CD4 memory, two for CD8 naive, and one for CD8 memory.

TCR CDR3 regions were amplified from genomic DNA by multiplex PCR using the deep immunoSEQ assay. Genomic DNA extracted from each cell subset was distributed evenly over all wells of several immunoSEQ 96-well plates, and each plate served as one replicate. For sorted subsets, each replicate PCR was loaded with 200 to 250 ng genomic DNA, equivalent to 30,000 to 35,000 T cell genomes. Purified libraries were quantified with a Qubit 3.0 fluorometer, sized on a Bioanalyzer 2100, and re-quantified with the KAPA Library Quantification kit. A separate single-read 150-cycle Illumina NextSeq 550 flow cell was used to sequence each immunoSEQ 96-well plate. The original pipeline was this. The immunoSEQ output contained only junctional sequences without quality scores, so filtering could not match that applied to full-length reads. Sequences were annotated with PyIR, a Python wrapper for IgBLAST v1.9, using IMGT germline references to assign V/J genes and CDR3. Reads were removed for weak V/J assignments (E-value above 1e-6), missing CDR3, stop codons, out-of-frame junctions, or ambiguous translated residues. V3J clonotypes were defined as sequences sharing an identical inferred V gene, J gene, and CDR3 amino acid sequence. The percentage overlap between two repertoires was calculated by dividing the number of shared unique clonotypes by the size of the smaller repertoire. Repertoire richness was assessed with RTK rarefaction, the Chao1 estimator, and Recon v2.1 estimates of unobserved clonotypes. Generation probabilities for all TCRbeta clonotypes obtained by the gDNA method from four donors were computed using OLGA. This is the immuneACCESS table as TCRdb keeps it, with only in-frame sequences that have V and J called. A part of the clones is gone; compared with another copy, unresolved V genes explain less than half, and the rest is unexplained. The D gene and trimming were derived from the DNA, and the V and J assignments and clone size from that table. Counted in this sample were millions of clones; approximately 90% of them appeared once. The ten largest account for roughly 0.14% of the sample.

Looking up the germline V gene (reference sequence) yields CDR1 MNHEY and CDR2 SMNVEV. Unmatched junction bases come to 5, with V trimmed by 4 bases and J by 7 bases. From cysteine to phenylalanine, the CDR3 is 15 amino acids long. Only the CDR3 part of the read is kept: 45 bases, read in frame from the first base. On the study overall, not on this receptor specifically: Sampling was restricted to blood, and TCR repertoires in tissue are likely to differ from TCR repertoires in blood. Compared with non-shared clonotypes, the clonotypes found in all four sorted-subset donors had higher generation probabilities. Rarefaction of sorted-subset datasets indicated incomplete sequencing despite the large sequencing depth. Because the study included a small number of donors, the genetic and exposure-history diversity represented was limited. About 5% of naive CD4, 3.5% of naive CD8, approximately 2% of memory CD4, and about 0.4% of memory CD8 clonotypes were shared across several donors. Estimated clonotype richness was generally larger for naive than for memory subsets. Pairwise subsampling led to the expectation that sequencing depth would affect the degree of clonotype sharing among donors.

The donors were healthy, HIV-negative adults who had no recently reported acute infections or vaccinations. Every donor was a Caucasian adult living in Nashville, Tennessee, USA. CD4+ T cells were enriched by magnetic negative selection; naive cells were then positively selected on CD45RA, and the negative fraction formed the memory subset. After blood collection by leukapheresis, PBMCs were isolated using Ficoll-Histopaque density gradient centrifugation and then cryopreserved in the vapor phase of liquid nitrogen. Analytical flow cytometry was used to check the purity and quantity of each magnetically sorted T cell population. Genomic DNA was isolated from each sorted fraction and quantified by UV absorbance on a Nanodrop 2000c.

The sample comprised naive CD4+ T cells sorted from blood. Reading the label with the study, this specimen's cell subset or site is: CD45RA+ positively selected. The clonotype comes from a man between 18 and 35 years old in good health. Here the chain combines TRBV27 and TRBJ2-1; 12 junctional bases match TRBD2. For the CDR3, the sequence is CASSYLAGGPNEQFF. The DNA reads as follows: TGTGCCAGCAGTTACCTAGCGGGAGGGCCAAATGAGCAGTTCTTC.